This entry is about one T cell receptor (beta chain). This clone occurred many times. Its antigen is currently not known. No qualities accompany the bases; no much larger clone lies one base away. The data belong to a study of metastatic and nonmetastatic thyroid tumors (dated by TCRdb to 2019 to 2021). As for the study more broadly: Repertoires from peripheral blood and from tumor or nodule tissue samples of malignant and benign thyroid patients were compared.

General findings and caveats noted by the study authors: In both blood and tumor samples, malignant tumors were reported to have significantly higher TCR beta diversity than benign nodules.

None of the patients had been given any treatment before thyroid surgery. Using T-cell receptor beta sequencing, the researchers looked back retrospectively at clinical samples from patients, gathered between the early 2010s and the late 2010s. Reading from cysteine to phenylalanine, the CDR3 counts 16 amino acids. This entry keeps only the CDR3 DNA: 48 bases, framed from base 1. V is cut back by 1 base and J by 0 bases, with 3 bases in the junction unmatched. The germline V gene yields SGHTA for CDR1 and FQGNSA for CDR2. The receptor library was made with PCR. TCRdb names Illumina HiSeq 4000 as the instrument used. High-throughput sequencing was used to profile the TCR beta-chain CDR3 region of every patient. The published analysis was carried out like this. Drawing on CDR3 differences between clinicopathological groups, the researchers built a classifier meant to tell apart patients with distant-metastatic papillary thyroid cancer. The Shannon index was used to measure repertoire diversity, and the Morisita-Horn index was used to measure how similar tumor and blood repertoires were. TCRdb reran the public reads through fastp at Q25 and MiXCR, keeping productive beta chains. For this entry, the V and J calls and clone size follow TCRdb and not the study's own pipeline. This sample lists 30,000 or so clones; around 25% were detected once. The ten biggest clones cover 14% to 15% of the sample.

The sequenced material came from blood. The chain joins TRBV7-2 to TRBJ2-3, and TRBD2 matches 8 of the central bases. This clonotype was obtained from a female donor with papillary thyroid cancer or a benign thyroid nodule (not recorded which). Some clones in this sample may be carry-over from other donors' samples. The DNA sequence is TGTGCCAGCAGCTTAGGAGCGGGAGCCAGCACAGATACGCAGTATTTT. Its protein product is CASSLGAGASTDTQYF.